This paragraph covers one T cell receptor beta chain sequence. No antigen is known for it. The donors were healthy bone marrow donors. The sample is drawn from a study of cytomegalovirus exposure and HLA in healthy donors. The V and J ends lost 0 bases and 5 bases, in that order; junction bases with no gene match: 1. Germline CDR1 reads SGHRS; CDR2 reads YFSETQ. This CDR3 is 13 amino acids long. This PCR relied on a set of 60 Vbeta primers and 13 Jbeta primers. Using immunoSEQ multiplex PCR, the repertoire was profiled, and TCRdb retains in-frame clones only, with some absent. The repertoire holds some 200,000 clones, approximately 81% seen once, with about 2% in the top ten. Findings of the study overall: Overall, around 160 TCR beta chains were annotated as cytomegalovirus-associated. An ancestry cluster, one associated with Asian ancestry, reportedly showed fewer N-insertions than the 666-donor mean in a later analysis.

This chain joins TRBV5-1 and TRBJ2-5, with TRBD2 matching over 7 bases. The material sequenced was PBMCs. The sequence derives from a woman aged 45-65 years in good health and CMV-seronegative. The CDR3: CASSLGGGETQYF. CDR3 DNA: TGCGCCAGCAGCTTGGGGGGAGGGGAGACCCAGTACTTC.